The rows below give T cell receptor beta chains drawn from one sample of a study of siplizumab effects on memory and regulatory T cells. The assay was immunoSEQ multiplex PCR, and TCRdb's table has in-frame clones only and misses some. The sample lists fewer than 30,000 clones, 75% to 85% occurring once. Sequencing input: memory CD4+ T cells sorted from blood. These receptors were obtained from a human donor in good health. CDR3s include the opening cysteine and the closing phenylalanine or tryptophan.

j_call	v_call	cdr3_aa
TRBJ2-3	TRBV5-4	CASSAASGKSTDTQYF
TRBJ2-7	TRBV7-2	CASSVLYEQYF
TRBJ1-4	TRBV2	CASTGQGLREKLFF
TRBJ2-5	TRBV29-1	CSVEDPGREKTQYF
TRBJ2-1	TRBV2	CASRLGQGAYNEQFF
TRBJ2-1	TRBV6-5	CASSPRGGTYNEQFF
TRBJ2-7	TRBV10-3	CAISAFDGDSYEQYF
TRBJ1-3	TRBV6-5	CASRRQSSGNTIYF
TRBJ2-1	TRBV6-6	CASHRRDPSHNEQFF
TRBJ2-1	TRBV4-1	CASSQEVIQDSYYNEQFF
TRBJ2-7	TRBV18	CASSGQSSYEQYF
TRBJ1-3	TRBV18	CASSPIGTGSGNTIYF
TRBJ1-1	TRBV11-3	CASSSVGPIRGLDTEAFF
TRBJ1-1	TRBV11-2	CASSLGPTVNTEAFF
TRBJ2-1	TRBV21-1	CASSPPGQGRLAGERDPYNEQFF
TRBJ2-5	TRBV28	CASRDSGQETQYF
TRBJ1-2	TRBV27	CASRPGPSGGYTF
TRBJ1-1	TRBV6-1	CASKSSGMNTEAFF
TRBJ1-2	TRBV19	CASSPRNELYGYTF
TRBJ1-1	TRBV29-1	CSPRNMNTEAFF
TRBJ2-7	TRBV7-6	CASSSGTAEGEQYF
TRBJ2-3	TRBV28	CASSRLADHTDTQYF
TRBJ2-5	TRBV6-1	CASSRTDQETQYF
TRBJ1-5	TRBV5-1	CASSLEGLSQPQHF
TRBJ2-1	TRBV7-9	CASSFSGRAGNEQFF
TRBJ2-5	TRBV7-6	CASSLARGETQYF
TRBJ2-2	TRBV7-3	CASSFQGALAGELFF
TRBJ1-1	TRBV6-5	CASRRRDGWNTEAFF
TRBJ2-2	TRBV9	CASSRGGGTGELFF
TRBJ2-5	TRBV5-4	CASSFWVGETQYF
TRBJ1-2	TRBV6-1	CASTPSKRGDYGYTF